This T cell receptor beta chain came from a study of T cell repertoires in cytomegalovirus infection. Study summary: CMV infection plus the matching HLA type was flagged by public TCR beta signatures. Study findings and constraints: CMV-specific HLA-C-restricted TCR beta clonotypes dominated the ex vivo response.

MiXCR was run by TCRdb on the reads, yielding one entry per CDR3 protein. The table records a few hundred thousand distinct CDR3 sequences, about 42% of them present only once. Concerning this clonotype itself: Its antigen is still unknown.

The V and J ends lost 0 bases and 7 bases, in that order; junction bases with no gene match: 9. This CDR3 comprises 15 residues. In germline, CDR1 is SGHDT, CDR2 YYEEEE. The sequence was collected from a human donor in good health (CMV status not recorded). Some clones in this sample may be carry-over from other donors' samples. V and J are TRBV5-6 and TRBJ2-5, with 7 nucleotides matching TRBD2. The sequences come from cultured PBMCs, collected from culture after CMV antigen stimulation. The CDR3 DNA reads as TGTGCCAGCAGCTTGGCCGGAGCGGGGTCGGGGACCCAGTACTTC. This translates into CASSLAGAGSGTQYF.